This TCR beta chain was sequenced for a study of blood T cell repertoires in COVID-19. As for the study in general: From the United States, Italy and Spain came samples of acute and convalescent COVID-19. T cells, B-cell-depleted T cells, or PBMCs supplied cDNA or gDNA.

The V segment lost 2 bases and the J segment 6 bases; nucleotides outside the gene matches: 6. CDR1 SGHRS and CDR2 YFSETQ come from the germline V gene. The CDR3 covers 15 residues. In the authors' workflow: Amplification of reference gene primers was used by the study to estimate nucleated cell counts. Clones were read by immunoSEQ multiplex PCR, and TCRdb kept only the in-frame ones, dropping some. That table supplies the V and J calls and clone size; D and trimming were determined from the DNA. Of about 130,000 clones in the sample, 86% were seen once. The sequencing sample was made of peripheral blood. This sequence joins TRBV5-1 and TRBJ2-2; 8 positions agree with TRBD1. The source is a human donor in a cohort sampled during active COVID-19. In DNA form, the CDR3 reads TGCGCCAGCAGCTTACAGGGGGAGCACGCCGGGGAGCTGTTTTTT. Translating gives CASSLQGEHAGELFF.